What follows are 29 T cell receptor beta chains derived from one specimen sequenced in a study of cytomegalovirus exposure and HLA in healthy donors. The primer mix had 60 Vbeta and 13 Jbeta primers. The protocol was immunoSEQ multiplex PCR, while the TCRdb copy is restricted to in-frame clones and leaves out a portion. The repertoire holds over 50,000 clones, 70% to 75% seen once, with over 30% in the top ten. The sample consisted of PBMCs. The receptors shown here come from a man between 40 and 49 years old in good health and CMV-seropositive.

The chain has TRBV5-4 and TRBJ2-2, with D possibly being TRBD1 (5 bases). V was cut by 3 bases and J by 0 bases, with 9 bases left in between. Germline lookup yields CDR1 SGHNT and CDR2 YYREEE (reference sequence). The CDR3 has 15 amino acids. CDR3 DNA: TGTGCCAGCAGCTCTAGGGGTGCGAACACCGGGGAGCTGTTTTTT. Protein: CASSSRGANTGELFF.

The chain carries TRBV11-2 and TRBJ2-1; TRBD2 agrees at 9 bases. The V gene's germline CDR1 is SGHAT and CDR2 FQNNGV. The V gene end was trimmed by 5 bases and the J gene end by 1 base; junction bases not matched to a gene: 9. The CDR3 covers 17 residues. The CDR3 nucleotides are TGTGCCAGCAGCCCTAGATTTGCGGGGGGGTCCTACAATGAGCAGTTCTTC. Its translation is CASSPRFAGGSYNEQFF.

This chain links TRBV12-5 with TRBJ1-3; 7 bases line up with TRBD1. The CDR3 has 13 residues. The trim removed 9 bases at V and 3 bases at J, leaving 5 bases unmatched. Germline loops: CDR1 LGHNT, CDR2 FRNRAP. The CDR3 nucleotides read TGTGCTAGCCTACAGGGGTATGGAAACACCATATATTTT. This encodes CASLQGYGNTIYF.

This clone was seen once. The rearrangement links TRBV4-3 to TRBJ2-7; 7 positions match TRBD1. CDR1 and CDR2 from the germline V gene are LGHNA and YSLEER. V trimming: 6 bases; J trimming: 2 bases; junction bases outside the gene matches: 7. The CDR3 consists of 14 residues. The CDR3 protein is CASRPTTGTYEQYF. The CDR3 DNA sequence: TGCGCCAGCAGACCCACGACAGGGACCTACGAGCAGTACTTC.

The genes are TRBV5-1 and TRBJ2-7; 8 bases fit TRBD2. Germline V gene data show CDR1 as SGHRS and CDR2 as YFSETQ. This CDR3 is built from 14 residues. Trimming cost V 4 bases and J 5 bases; bases outside gene matches: 8. The CDR3 protein is CASSRAGVFNEQYF. The CDR3 nucleotides are TGCGCCAGCAGCAGAGCGGGGGTGTTCAACGAGCAGTACTTC.

J is TRBJ2-1 and V is TRBV7-9, with D tentatively TRBD2 (5 bases). Germline V lookup: CDR1 SEHNR, CDR2 FQNEAQ (reference sequence). V lost 5 bases, J lost 2 bases, and 10 bases lay in between. The CDR3 contains 14 residues. The DNA of the CDR3 is TGTGCCAGCAGCACCGGGAAGACCTACAATGAGCAGTTCTTC. This codes for CASSTGKTYNEQFF.

V usage is TRBV5-4 and J usage is TRBJ2-6; a possible D gene is TRBD1 (5 bases). This CDR3 is built from 16 residues. V was shortened by 4 bases and J by 1 base, with 12 bases between the two germline ends. Germline V lookup: CDR1 SGHNT, CDR2 YYREEE (reference sequence). For the CDR3, the DNA is TGTGCCAGCAGCCCATCAGGGATTTCTGGGGCCAACGTCCTGACTTTC. It yields the protein CASSPSGISGANVLTF.

V usage is TRBV6-6 and J usage is TRBJ1-1, with D unclear. V was shortened by 5 bases and J by 0 bases, with 7 bases between the two germline ends. Germline V gene data show CDR1 as MNHNY and CDR2 as SVGAGI (reference sequence). CDR3 length equals 13 residues. In DNA form, the CDR3 reads TGTGCCAGCAGTCGATCTATGAACACTGAAGCTTTCTTT. It codes for CASSRSMNTEAFF.

The rearrangement uses TRBV18 and TRBJ2-3; 7 bases map to TRBD1. Germline V CDR1 and CDR2: KGHSH, LQKENI. This CDR3 spans 15 amino acids. Trimming removed 1 base from V and 3 bases from J; junction bases left unmatched: 4. Here the CDR3 DNA reads TGTGCCAGCTCACCACTAACAGGGGTAACAGATACGCAGTATTTT. Translated: CASSPLTGVTDTQYF.

The chain employs TRBV4-3 and TRBJ1-6; 9 bases are shared with TRBD1. Per the germline V gene, CDR1 is LGHNA and CDR2 is YSLEER. With V trimmed by 2 bases and J by 5 bases, 7 bases remained unmatched. The CDR3 consists of 17 residues. The chain's CDR3 is CASSQYVGQGNNSPLHF. CDR3 sequence (DNA): TGCGCCAGCAGCCAATATGTGGGACAGGGCAATAATTCACCCCTCCACTTT.

The chain couples TRBV6-1 to TRBJ1-1; TRBD1 matches 7 bases. The CDR3 is made up of 16 amino acids. V shed 2 bases, J shed 5 bases, and the junction held 11 bases outside the gene matches. Germline-derived CDR1 and CDR2 are MNHNS and SASEGT. CDR3 sequence: CASSESFMRGLTEAFF. CDR3 bases: TGTGCCAGCAGTGAAAGTTTCATGAGGGGGCTGACTGAAGCTTTCTTT.

The rearrangement uses TRBV5-4 and TRBJ1-6; 9 bases match TRBD1. In germline, CDR1 is SGHNT, CDR2 YYREEE (reference sequence). V shed 7 bases, J shed 12 bases, and the junction held 11 bases outside the gene matches. The length of the CDR3 is 14 residues. The CDR3 DNA reads as TGTGCCAGCGGACAGGGGCAGGGTCCCGGACCCCTCCACTTT. It yields the protein CASGQGQGPGPLHF.

The chain combines TRBV11-2 with TRBJ1-6; D is unresolved. Trimming took off 4 bases at V and 5 bases at J, with 12 bases between the two ends. This CDR3 comprises 15 residues. Germline V gene data show CDR1 as SGHAT and CDR2 as FQNNGV. CDR3 sequence: CASSSGGRNNSPLHF. In DNA form, the CDR3 reads TGTGCCAGCAGCTCCGGAGGGCGAAATAATTCACCCCTCCACTTT.

J is TRBJ1-4 and V is TRBV4-1; D might be TRBD1 (5 bases). V lost 4 bases and J 8 bases, leaving 14 bases between the germline ends. Germline V gene lookup returns CDR1 MGHRA and CDR2 YSYEKL. The CDR3 is 14 amino acids. CDR3 nucleotide sequence: TGCGCCAGCAGCCGCGGACAAGGGGAAGAAAAACTGTTTTTT. Protein product: CASSRGQGEEKLFF.

The genes are TRBV5-1 and TRBJ2-5; TRBD2 might be the D (7 bases). There are 17 residues in the CDR3. The V and J ends lost 0 bases and 4 bases respectively, with 19 bases between them. Germline CDR1 and CDR2: SGHRS and YFSETQ. The CDR3: CASSLGGGAARGETQYF. CDR3 nucleotides: TGCGCCAGCAGCTTGGGTGGGGGGGCCGCCAGAGGAGAGACCCAGTACTTC.

The V gene is TRBV20-1, the J gene TRBJ2-3; tentatively, D is TRBD1 (6 bases). The CDR3 has 11 residues. The V gene's germline CDR1 is DFQATT and CDR2 SNEGSKA (reference sequence). The V end lost 5 bases, the J end lost 5 bases, and 8 bases lay between the germline ends. The CDR3 here is CSASQGDTQYF. The CDR3 bases are TGCAGTGCTTCACAGGGAGATACGCAGTATTTT.

The chain recombines TRBV5-1 with TRBJ2-1; D is perhaps TRBD2 (6 bases). Trimming removed 6 bases from V and 7 bases from J, with 14 bases in between. This CDR3 is built from 13 residues. The germline V gene has CDR1 SGHRS and CDR2 YFSETQ. As DNA, the CDR3 is TGCGCCAGCACCTGGGGGACTGAGAATGAGCAGTTCTTC. Amino acids: CASTWGTENEQFF.

V is TRBV18 and J is TRBJ1-2; the D is unclear. The CDR3 runs to 13 residues. CDR1 is KGHSH and CDR2 is LQKENI in the germline V gene. Trimming removed 3 bases at V and 6 bases at J, with 11 bases between. The CDR3 nucleotides read TGTGCCAGCTCACCCACCGGGGTTGATGGCTACACCTTC. Its protein product is CASSPTGVDGYTF.

The rearrangement uses TRBV6-5 and TRBJ1-6; D is uncertain. The CDR3 is made up of 13 amino acids. Germline V gene data show CDR1 as MNHEY and CDR2 as SVGAGI. V was shortened by 6 bases and J by 3 bases, with 6 bases between the two germline ends. The CDR3 protein is CASRTNYNSPLHF. CDR3 coding DNA: TGTGCCAGCAGGACAAACTATAATTCACCCCTCCACTTT.

This clone occurred a few times. This rearrangement joins TRBV4-1 to TRBJ2-3; 7 bases match TRBD1. The CDR3 spans 14 residues. The V gene end was trimmed by 7 bases and the J gene end by 6 bases; junction bases not matched to a gene: 10. Germline lookup yields CDR1 MGHRA and CDR2 YSYEKL. The CDR3 sequence: CASTLDRAKDTQYF. The DNA of the CDR3 is TGCGCCAGCACCCTCGACAGGGCAAAGGATACGCAGTATTTT.

This chain uses TRBV5-6 with TRBJ2-7; TRBD1 matches at 7 bases. The germline V gene has CDR1 SGHDT and CDR2 YYEEEE. The ends lost 7 bases at V and 4 bases at J; junction bases unmatched: 11. The CDR3 runs to 14 residues. The CDR3, as DNA: TGTGCCAGCCGCACACAGGGGAATCTTTACGAGCAGTACTTC. This sequence encodes CASRTQGNLYEQYF.

The genes are TRBV7-2 and TRBJ2-3, with 12 bases matching TRBD2. With V trimmed by 4 bases and J by 5 bases, 7 bases remained unmatched. Germline lookup yields CDR1 SGHTA and CDR2 FQGNSA. The CDR3 totals 16 residues. Here the CDR3 DNA reads TGTGCCAGCAGCTCCCGGCTAGCGGGGGGGCGAGATACGCAGTATTTT. Its translation is CASSSRLAGGRDTQYF.

The gene calls are TRBV6-6 and TRBJ2-7; TRBD1 agrees at 7 bases. Trimming removed 6 bases from V and 8 bases from J; junction bases left unmatched: 10. The CDR3 extends over 13 amino acids. The germline V gene has CDR1 MNHNY and CDR2 SVGAGI (reference sequence). The CDR3 sequence is CASSYSGGDQQYF. The CDR3 coding sequence is TGTGCCAGCAGCTATTCAGGGGGAGATCAGCAGTACTTC.

The chain is built from TRBV2 and TRBJ1-5; D is possibly TRBD1 (5 bases). CDR1 is SNHLY and CDR2 is FYNNEI in the germline V gene. The CDR3 is 15 residues long. V lost 8 bases to trimming and J lost 4 bases, with 18 bases between them. CDR3 region: CASDKGGAGNQPQHF. The CDR3 nucleotides are TGTGCCAGCGATAAGGGAGGGGCGGGGAATCAGCCCCAGCATTTT.

The rearrangement joins TRBV18 to TRBJ1-1; tentatively, D is TRBD1 (5 bases). The CDR3 totals 14 residues. The V gene's germline CDR1 is KGHSH and CDR2 LQKENI. With 6 bases removed from V and 2 bases from J, the gap between germline ends came to 13 bases. The DNA of the CDR3 is TGTGCCAGCTCGCCCAGTGGGGCAAACACTGAAGCTTTCTTT. Translating gives CASSPSGANTEAFF.

This rearrangement joins TRBV14 to TRBJ2-2, with D perhaps matching TRBD2 (6 bases). V gave up 4 bases and J gave up 4 bases, with 31 bases separating them. There are 21 residues in the CDR3. Looked up from germline, CDR1 is SGHDN and CDR2 is FVKESK. The CDR3 reads CASSPWEEHASGHWGTGELFF. In DNA, the CDR3 is TGTGCCAGCAGCCCTTGGGAGGAACACGCTTCGGGGCATTGGGGCACCGGGGAGCTGTTTTTT. The entire variable domain, with the rest obtained from reference TRBV14 and TRBJ2-2, is as follows: EAGVTQFPSHSVIEKGQTVTLRCDPISGHDNLYWYRRVMGKEIKFLLHFVKESKQDESGMPNNRFLAERTGGTYSTLKVQPAELEDSGVYFCASSPWEEHASGHWGTGELFFGEGSRLTVL.

This CDR3 reads CATVVPTNYGYTF. CDR3 DNA: TGTGCCACCGTAGTACCTACTAACTATGGCTACACCTTC. V gene TRBV28 combines with J gene TRBJ1-2, with D unresolved. CDR1 is MDHEN and CDR2 is SYDVKM in the germline V gene. The length of the CDR3 is 13 residues. Trimming shortened V by 10 bases and J by 0 bases, and 12 bases separated the two germline ends.

The rearrangement links TRBV13 to TRBJ1-1; D gene ambiguous. Germline CDR1 reads PRHDT; CDR2 reads FYEKMQ (reference sequence). This CDR3 is built from 14 residues. The ends were cut back, 5 bases at V and 1 base at J, with 11 bases in the middle. CDR3: CASSLGLTNTEAFF. The CDR3 nucleotides read TGTGCCAGCAGCCTCGGACTGACGAACACTGAAGCTTTCTTT.

In regard to this clone: Other DNA sequences in this sample translate to the same CDR3. V is TRBV6-5 and J is TRBJ1-2; D might be TRBD1 (5 bases). Per germline, CDR1 MNHEY and CDR2 SVGAGI. Trimming shortened V by 8 bases and J by 2 bases, and 9 bases separated the two germline ends. This CDR3 region has 12 residues. The CDR3 is CASRRGNYGYTF. The CDR3 DNA is TGTGCCAGCCGTAGGGGAAACTATGGCTACACCTTC.